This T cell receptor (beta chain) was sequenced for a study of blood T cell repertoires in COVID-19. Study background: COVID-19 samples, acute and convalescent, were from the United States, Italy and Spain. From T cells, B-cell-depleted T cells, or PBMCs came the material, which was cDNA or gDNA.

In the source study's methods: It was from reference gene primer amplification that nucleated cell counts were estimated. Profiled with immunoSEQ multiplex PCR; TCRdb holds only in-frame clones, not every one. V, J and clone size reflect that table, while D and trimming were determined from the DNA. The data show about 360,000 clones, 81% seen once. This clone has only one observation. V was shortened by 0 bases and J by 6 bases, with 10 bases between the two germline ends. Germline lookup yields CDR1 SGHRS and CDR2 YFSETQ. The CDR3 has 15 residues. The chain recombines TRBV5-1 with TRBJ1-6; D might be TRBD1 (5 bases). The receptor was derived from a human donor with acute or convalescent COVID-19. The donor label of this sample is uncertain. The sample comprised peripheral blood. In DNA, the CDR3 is TGCGCCAGCAGCTTGGTGGGGGGAAGTAATTCACCCCTCCACTTT. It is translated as CASSLVGGSNSPLHF.